One sample yielded the 21 T cell receptor beta chains listed below, sequenced in a study of regulatory T cells in long-lasting Graves disease. The time point is: newly diagnosed GD, antithyroid drugs for less than 3 months. Researchers made the TCR library from RNA that was extracted from PBMCs. Both iRepertoire HTBI primers and Arm-PCR of CDR3 regions were used to build the TCR beta libraries. MiXCR, run by TCRdb on the multiplex PCR reads, gives a single entry per CDR3 protein. This table has 540,000 or so distinct CDR3 sequences, roughly 14% appearing once. The same data also contributed to another study, on T cells in Graves' hyperthyroidism and ophthalmopathy.

The sequenced sample was peripheral blood mononuclear cells (PBMCs), obtained at new diagnosis, from a patient treated with antithyroid drugs. The receptor source for this set is a man aged 25-40 years with Graves disease.

The table lists this clonotype with many counts. This chain joins TRBV6-2 or TRBV6-3 and TRBJ2-1, with D possibly TRBD2 on 6 matching bases. The ends were cut back, 6 bases at V and 4 bases at J, with 13 bases in the middle. Germline CDR1 reads MNHEY; CDR2 reads SVGEGT. This CDR3 is built from 14 residues. The CDR3 here is CASRRDSIYNEQFF. The DNA for the CDR3 is TGTGCCAGCAGACGGGACTCGATTTACAATGAGCAGTTCTTC.

This clonotype was detected ten times or more. This chain links TRBV29-1 with TRBJ2-7, with 9 bases that match TRBD1. The junction had 9 bases not matched to a gene; V was cut back by 6 bases and J by 6 bases. CDR3 length: 13 residues. Germline V gene lookup returns CDR1 SQVTM and CDR2 ANQGSEA. The CDR3 reads CSVLTGGGGEQYF. CDR3 in DNA: TGCAGCGTCTTAACAGGGGGCGGGGGCGAGCAGTACTTC.

The rearrangement uses TRBV6-1 and TRBJ2-5; 7 nucleotides line up with TRBD2. This CDR3 comprises 15 residues. J lost 5 bases, V lost 3 bases, and 9 bases had no gene match. The germline gives CDR1 MNHNS, CDR2 SASEGT. The CDR3 loop is CASSENLGRVETQYF. CDR3 nucleotide sequence: TGTGCCAGCAGTGAGAACCTGGGGAGGGTGGAGACCCAGTACTTC.

The chain links TRBV20-1 to TRBJ1-3; D call uncertain. The CDR3 runs 15 residues. Germline V gene data show CDR1 as DFQATT and CDR2 as SNEGSKA (reference sequence). The V gene lost 0 bases and the J gene lost 2 bases, with 11 bases spanning the gap. The CDR3 is CSAREVEGPGNTIYF. The CDR3, as DNA: TGCAGTGCTAGAGAAGTTGAAGGGCCTGGAAACACCATATATTTT.

This clonotype was detected only a few times. The rearrangement joins TRBV13 to TRBJ2-7, with TRBD1 matching over 8 bases. There are 13 residues in the CDR3. V lost 5 bases and J lost 4; bases outside the gene matches: 4. The germline V gene has CDR1 PRHDT and CDR2 FYEKMQ (reference sequence). The CDR3 sequence is CASSDRDRYEQYF. CDR3 DNA: TGTGCCAGCAGCGACCGGGACAGGTACGAGCAGTACTTC. Combining the CDR3 with reference TRBV13 and TRBJ2-7 gives the whole variable domain AAGVIQSPRHLIKEKRETATLKCYPIPRHDTVYWYQQGPGQDPQFLISFYEKMQSDKGSIPDRFSAQQFSDYHSELNMSSLELGDSALYFCASSDRDRYEQYFGPGTRLTVT.

This clonotype came up many times. The V call is TRBV10-3, the J call TRBJ2-5; no clear D gene. CDR1 ENHRY and CDR2 SYGVKD come from the germline V gene. V was shortened by 2 bases and J by 5 bases, with 12 bases between the two germline ends. CDR3 length equals 14 residues. CDR3 bases: TGTGCCATCAGTGAGCCCACTCTTAGGGAGACCCAGTACTTC. As protein: CAISEPTLRETQYF.

As to this clonotype: A much more abundant neighbour one base away suggests this may be a read error. This chain joins TRBV6-5 and TRBJ1-4, with 8 bases lining up with TRBD1. The germline V gene has CDR1 MNHEY and CDR2 SVGAGI. This CDR3 is 17 amino acids long. For the CDR3, the DNA is TGTGCCAGCAGTTACTGGAGCGGCAGGGGGCTTCGTGAAAGACTGTTTTTT. Its translation is CASSYWSGRGLRERLFF.

Comments on this clonotype: A clone one base away is much larger, so this may be a read error. The chain employs TRBV12-3 or TRBV12-4 and TRBJ1-6, with 11 nucleotides matching TRBD1. The trim removed 6 bases at V and 9 bases at J, leaving 1 base unmatched. The CDR3 loop spans 13 amino acids. The CDR3 is CASSGQGASPLHF. The CDR3 region has the DNA TGTGCCAGCAGCGGACAGGGGGCTTCACCCCTCCACTTT.

The gene calls are TRBV7-3 and TRBJ2-1; D possibly corresponds to TRBD2 (5 bases). V was shortened by 5 bases and J by 4 bases, with 15 bases between the two germline ends. CDR1 and CDR2 (germline): SGHTA, FQGTGA. There are 15 residues in the CDR3. The CDR3 loop is CASSQEVRGYNEQFF. The CDR3 bases are TGTGCCAGCAGCCAAGAGGTACGGGGATACAATGAGCAGTTCTTC.

This clonotype was picked up many times. The chain employs TRBV20-1 and TRBJ2-7, with 7 bases identical to TRBD2. V was clipped by 4 bases and J by 7 bases; unmatched bases: 13. Germline CDR1 is DFQATT and CDR2 is SNEGSKA (reference sequence). The CDR3 loop spans 14 amino acids. In DNA form, the CDR3 reads TGCAGTGCTAATCAGGCGGGAGTCCCCGGGGAGCAGTACTTC. Encoded protein: CSANQAGVPGEQYF.

This clonotype was recorded many times. The CDR3 DNA reads as TGCGCCAGCAAGGGTAATTCTAACGGACGCAATCAGCCCCAGCATTTT. Translated, it gives CASKGNSNGRNQPQHF. The rearrangement joins TRBV10-2 to TRBJ1-5; D is undetermined. The V gene's germline CDR1 is WSHSY and CDR2 SAAADI. Trimming left V 7 bases short and J 2 bases short, with 18 bases between. This CDR3 is built from 16 residues.

This clonotype was seen many times. The rearrangement links TRBV7-2 to TRBJ2-7; D gene ambiguous. CDR3 length: 15 amino acids. V was cut by 3 bases and J by 5 bases, with 17 bases left in between. Germline loops: CDR1 SGHTA, CDR2 FQGNSA. The CDR3 DNA is TGTGCCAGCAGCTTTGGACGGACCTCCTTGGACGAGCAGTACTTC. Amino acids: CASSFGRTSLDEQYF.

This chain uses TRBV12-3 or TRBV12-4 with TRBJ1-4, with a tentative D call TRBD1 (5 bases). The CDR3 extends over 16 amino acids. Trimming stripped 5 bases from V and 6 bases from J, with 19 bases between. The CDR3 region is CASSEGGGAGYEKLFF. DNA of the CDR3: TGTGCCAGCAGTGAAGGTGGAGGGGCGGGTTATGAAAAACTGTTTTTT.

In this sample, this clonotype turned up many times. The rearrangement joins TRBV5-1 to TRBJ2-5, with 7 bases matching TRBD1. Germline trimming cut 5 bases from V and 4 bases from J; bases unmatched to any gene: 8. The CDR3 consists of 14 residues. Looked up from germline, CDR1 is SGHRS and CDR2 is YFSETQ. CDR3 region: CASSPSGDRETQYF. The CDR3 nucleotides read TGCGCCAGCAGTCCGTCAGGGGACAGAGAGACCCAGTACTTC.

The V and J genes are TRBV29-1 and TRBJ2-1; D not resolved. The CDR3 covers 13 residues. Trimming removed 5 bases at V and 4 bases at J, with 12 bases between. Germline V gene lookup returns CDR1 SQVTM and CDR2 ANQGSEA. CDR3 residues: CSVLSGNYNEQFF. The CDR3 DNA reads as TGCAGCGTTCTTTCGGGCAATTACAATGAGCAGTTCTTC.

This clonotype was recorded a few times. The CDR3 protein is CSAGQGARGYTF. CDR3 DNA: TGCAGCGCCGGACAGGGGGCTCGCGGCTACACCTTC. The chain combines TRBV29-1 with TRBJ1-2; 11 positions agree with TRBD1. Trimming took 7 bases from V and 8 from J; bases not matched to a gene: 6. CDR3 length: 12 amino acids. Germline V CDR1 and CDR2: SQVTM, ANQGSEA.

This clonotype was recorded many times. This chain connects TRBV20-1 to TRBJ2-7; no clear D gene. Trimming took off 3 bases at V and 4 bases at J, with 10 bases between the two ends. Germline V gene data show CDR1 as DFQATT and CDR2 as SNEGSKA (reference sequence). The CDR3 covers 12 residues. The CDR3 loop reads CSASIAQYEQYF. As DNA, the CDR3 is TGCAGTGCTAGTATCGCTCAGTACGAGCAGTACTTC.

The chain is built from TRBV24-1 and TRBJ2-1; D possibly matches TRBD1 or TRBD2 (5 bases each). This CDR3 has 15 residues. The V gene's germline CDR1 is KGHDR and CDR2 SFDVKD. V lost 3 bases to trimming and J lost 7 bases, with 15 bases between them. The CDR3 region is CATSDGGTPLNEQFF. The CDR3 DNA follows: TGTGCCACCAGTGATGGTGGGACCCCTTTAAATGAGCAGTTCTTC.

There are many counts of this clonotype. The chain recombines TRBV3-1 with TRBJ1-1; no firm D call. This CDR3 is 15 amino acids long. Trimming cost V 7 bases and J 4 bases, with 19 bases left between them. CDR1 is LGHDT and CDR2 is YNNKEL in the germline V gene (reference sequence). This chain's CDR3 is CASTEKSGAGTEAFF. The CDR3 nucleotides are TGTGCCAGCACCGAAAAGTCGGGCGCGGGCACTGAAGCTTTCTTT.

This clonotype was observed many times. The CDR3 sequence is CSARREVSSYEQYF. DNA of the CDR3: TGCAGTGCAAGAAGAGAGGTGAGCTCCTACGAGCAGTACTTC. The V and J genes are TRBV20-1 and TRBJ2-7; D not resolved. Trimming removed 6 bases at V and 0 bases at J, with 15 bases between. Looked up from germline, CDR1 is DFQATT and CDR2 is SNEGSKA (reference sequence). CDR3 length: 14 residues.

At least ten counts were recorded for this clonotype. This chain uses TRBV24-1 with TRBJ2-2, with 7 nucleotides matching TRBD2. Trimming removed 3 bases from V and 3 bases from J; junction bases left unmatched: 9. There are 17 residues in the CDR3. Germline-derived CDR1 and CDR2 are KGHDR and SFDVKD. This CDR3 is CATSDGVWAGDTGELFF. As DNA, the CDR3 is TGTGCCACCAGTGATGGGGTTTGGGCGGGAGACACCGGGGAGCTGTTTTTT.